Below, 2 T cell receptor beta chains from the same sample are listed, as sequenced in a study of immune cell composition in non-small cell lung cancer. Method: immunoSEQ multiplex PCR; TCRdb's copy keeps in-frame clones and lacks some. Of approximately 3,000 clones listed, 60% to 85% were seen once; the top ten hold under 4.5%. The sequenced sample consisted of lung tumor tissue. Receptors originate from a human donor with non-small cell lung cancer.

This sequence joins TRBV7-6 and TRBJ1-3; 7 nucleotides agree with TRBD1. Germline trimming cut 5 bases from V and 2 bases from J; bases unmatched to any gene: 6. The CDR3 runs 15 residues. Germline CDR1 is SGHVS and CDR2 is FNYEAQ. CDR3 bases: TGTGCCAGCAGCCCCATCAGGGGGGCTGGAAACACCATATATTTT. Translated: CASSPIRGAGNTIYF.

This clone has just a few counts. The chain recombines TRBV7-2 with TRBJ1-5; D is perhaps TRBD1 (5 bases). This CDR3 comprises 13 residues. Per the germline V gene, CDR1 is SGHTA and CDR2 is FQGNSA. Trimming cost V 5 bases and J 5 bases, with 10 bases left between them. CDR3 nucleotide sequence: TGTGCCAGCAGCACCCAGGGATATCAGCCCCAGCATTTT. It encodes CASSTQGYQPQHF.